This T cell receptor (beta chain) was identified in a study of beta chain features in type 1 diabetes. Study details: The patients were much like the healthy donors in age, gender and cell yields.

Germline V gene data show CDR1 as ENHRY and CDR2 as SYGVKD. The length of the CDR3 is 15 residues. Unmatched junction bases numbered 7, after V lost 4 bases and J lost 6 bases. Based on CD45RO/CCR7/CD25/CD127/CD95/CD27, CD4+ regulatory, stem cell-like memory, naive and central memory cells were sorted. The authors reverse transcribed all of the isolated RNA, so sequencing captured expressed TCRB transcripts. Reads from naive, central memory and regulatory T cell samples averaged about 3.3 million. Some clones are missing from TCRdb's copy, which holds only in-frame ones; the method was immunoSEQ multiplex PCR. The table has hundreds of thousands of clones, approximately 8% seen once.

Input material: central memory CD4+ T cells from blood. This rearrangement joins TRBV10-3 to TRBJ2-3, with TRBD2 identical over 10 bases. This receptor was identified in a woman between 18 and 29 years old in good health. CDR3 nucleotide sequence: TGTGCCATCAGTGCGTCTAGCGGGAGAGACGATACGCAGTATTTT. As protein: CAISASSGRDDTQYF.